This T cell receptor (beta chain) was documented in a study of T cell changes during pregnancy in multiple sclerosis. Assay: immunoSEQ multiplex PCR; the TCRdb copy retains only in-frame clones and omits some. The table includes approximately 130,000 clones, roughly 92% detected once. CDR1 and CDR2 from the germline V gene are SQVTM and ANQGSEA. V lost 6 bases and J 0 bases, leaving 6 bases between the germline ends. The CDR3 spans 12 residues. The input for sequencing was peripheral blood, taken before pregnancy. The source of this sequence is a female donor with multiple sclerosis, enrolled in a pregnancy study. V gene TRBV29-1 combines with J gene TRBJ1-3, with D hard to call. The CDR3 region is CSVAFSGNTIYF. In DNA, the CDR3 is TGCAGCGTAGCGTTCTCTGGAAACACCATATATTTT.